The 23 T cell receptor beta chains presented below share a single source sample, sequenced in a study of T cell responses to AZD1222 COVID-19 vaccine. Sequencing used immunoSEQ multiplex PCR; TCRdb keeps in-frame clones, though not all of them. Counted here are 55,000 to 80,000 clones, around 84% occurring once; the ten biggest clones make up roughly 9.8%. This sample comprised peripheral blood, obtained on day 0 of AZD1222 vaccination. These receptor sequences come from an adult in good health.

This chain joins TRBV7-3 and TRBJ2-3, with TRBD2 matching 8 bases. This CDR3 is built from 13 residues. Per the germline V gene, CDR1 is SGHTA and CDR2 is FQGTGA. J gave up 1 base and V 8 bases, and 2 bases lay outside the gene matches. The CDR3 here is CASAGGGTDTQYF. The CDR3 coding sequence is TGTGCCAGCGCGGGGGGCGGCACAGATACGCAGTATTTT.

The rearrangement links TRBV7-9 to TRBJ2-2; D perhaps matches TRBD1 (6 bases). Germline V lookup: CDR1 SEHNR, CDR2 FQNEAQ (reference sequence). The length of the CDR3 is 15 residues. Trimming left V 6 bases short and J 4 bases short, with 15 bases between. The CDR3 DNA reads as TGTGCCAGCAGTTCACAGGGTAGTACCACCGGGGAGCTGTTTTTT. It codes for CASSSQGSTTGELFF.

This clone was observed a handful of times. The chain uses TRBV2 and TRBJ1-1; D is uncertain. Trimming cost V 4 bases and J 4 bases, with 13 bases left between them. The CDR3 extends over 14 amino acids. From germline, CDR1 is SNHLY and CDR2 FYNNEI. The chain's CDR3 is CASSASGTGTEAFF. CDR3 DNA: TGTGCCAGCAGTGCGTCAGGTACCGGCACTGAAGCTTTCTTT.

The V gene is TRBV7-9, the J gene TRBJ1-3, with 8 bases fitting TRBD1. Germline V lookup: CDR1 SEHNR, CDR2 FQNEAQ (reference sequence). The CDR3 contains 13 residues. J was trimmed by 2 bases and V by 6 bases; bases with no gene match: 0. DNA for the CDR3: TGTGCCAGCAGGACAGGGGCTGGAAACACCATATATTTT. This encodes CASRTGAGNTIYF.

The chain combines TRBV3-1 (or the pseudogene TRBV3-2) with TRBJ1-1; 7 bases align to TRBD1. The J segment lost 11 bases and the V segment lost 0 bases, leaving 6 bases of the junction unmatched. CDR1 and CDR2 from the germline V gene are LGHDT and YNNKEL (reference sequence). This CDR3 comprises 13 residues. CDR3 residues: CASSQDLTGQAFF. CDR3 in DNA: TGTGCCAGCAGCCAAGATCTGACAGGGCAGGCTTTCTTT.

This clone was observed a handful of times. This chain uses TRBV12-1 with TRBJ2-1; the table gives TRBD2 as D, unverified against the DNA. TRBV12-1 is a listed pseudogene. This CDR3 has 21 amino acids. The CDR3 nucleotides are TGTGCCAGCAGCTTTTTTTGGGTTTATGGACGGTCCCCGGGGTCTTACAATGAGCAGTTCTTC. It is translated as CASSFFWVYGRSPGSYNEQFF.

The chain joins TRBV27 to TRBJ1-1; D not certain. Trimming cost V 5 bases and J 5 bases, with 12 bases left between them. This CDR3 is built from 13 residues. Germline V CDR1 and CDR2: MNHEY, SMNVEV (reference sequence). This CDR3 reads CASSVGSGTEAFF. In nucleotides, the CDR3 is TGTGCCAGCAGTGTGGGGAGTGGGACTGAAGCTTTCTTT.

The CDR3 nucleotides are TGCGCCAGCAGCTCAAGGGAATGGTTGAACACTGAAGCTTTCTTT. Residues: CASSSREWLNTEAFF. The chain joins TRBV5-1 to TRBJ1-1, with D unclear. The CDR3 loop spans 15 amino acids. Germline V gene data show CDR1 as SGHRS and CDR2 as YFSETQ. Deletions cut 3 bases from V and 0 bases from J, with 12 bases between.

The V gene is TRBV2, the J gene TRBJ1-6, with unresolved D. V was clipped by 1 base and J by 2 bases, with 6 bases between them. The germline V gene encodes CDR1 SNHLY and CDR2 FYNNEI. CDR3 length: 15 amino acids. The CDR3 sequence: CASSEDGAYNSPLHF. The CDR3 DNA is TGTGCCAGCAGTGAAGATGGGGCCTATAATTCACCCCTCCACTTT.

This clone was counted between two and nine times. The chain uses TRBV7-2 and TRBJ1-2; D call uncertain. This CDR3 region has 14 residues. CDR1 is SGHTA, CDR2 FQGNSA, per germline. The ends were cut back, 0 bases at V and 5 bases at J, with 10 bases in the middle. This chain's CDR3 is CASSLAGRDYGYTF. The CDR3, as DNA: TGTGCCAGCAGCTTAGCGGGTCGAGATTATGGCTACACCTTC.

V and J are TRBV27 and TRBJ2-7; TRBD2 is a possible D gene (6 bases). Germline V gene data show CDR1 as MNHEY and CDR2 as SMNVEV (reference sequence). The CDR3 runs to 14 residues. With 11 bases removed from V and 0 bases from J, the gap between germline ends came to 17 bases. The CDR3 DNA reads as TGTGCCTCCGATAGGGACTGGATCTCCTACGAGCAGTACTTC. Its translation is CASDRDWISYEQYF.

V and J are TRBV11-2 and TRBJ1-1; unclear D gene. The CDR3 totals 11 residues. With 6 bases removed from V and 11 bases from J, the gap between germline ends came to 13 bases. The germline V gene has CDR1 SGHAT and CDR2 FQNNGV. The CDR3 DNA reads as TGTGCCAGCAGAATCAACGAGGCGGCTTTCTTT. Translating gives CASRINEAAFF.

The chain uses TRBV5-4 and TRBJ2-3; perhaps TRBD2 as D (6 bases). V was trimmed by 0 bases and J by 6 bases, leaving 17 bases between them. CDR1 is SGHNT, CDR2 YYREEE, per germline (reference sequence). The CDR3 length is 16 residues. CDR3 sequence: CASSLDLAARMDTQYF. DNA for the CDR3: TGTGCCAGCAGCTTGGATTTAGCGGCTCGTATGGATACGCAGTATTTT.

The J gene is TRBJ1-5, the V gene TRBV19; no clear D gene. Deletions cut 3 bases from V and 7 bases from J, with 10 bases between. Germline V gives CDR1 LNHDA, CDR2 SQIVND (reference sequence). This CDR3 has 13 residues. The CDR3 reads CASSMASGQPQHF. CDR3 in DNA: TGTGCCAGTAGTATGGCCAGTGGACAGCCCCAGCATTTT.

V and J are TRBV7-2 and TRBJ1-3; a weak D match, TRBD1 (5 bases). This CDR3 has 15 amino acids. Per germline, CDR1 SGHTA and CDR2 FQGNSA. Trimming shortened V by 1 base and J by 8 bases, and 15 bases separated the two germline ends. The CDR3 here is CASSLGPRVIDTIYF. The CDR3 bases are TGTGCCAGCAGCTTAGGTCCCAGGGTTATAGACACCATATATTTT.

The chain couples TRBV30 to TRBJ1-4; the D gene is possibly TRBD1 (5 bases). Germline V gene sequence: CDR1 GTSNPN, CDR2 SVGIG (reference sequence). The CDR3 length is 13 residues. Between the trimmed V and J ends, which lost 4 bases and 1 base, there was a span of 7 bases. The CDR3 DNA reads TGTGCCTGGACAAGGGGAACTAATGAAAAACTGTTTTTT. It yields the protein CAWTRGTNEKLFF. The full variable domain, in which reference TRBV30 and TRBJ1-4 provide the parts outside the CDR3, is SQTIHQWPATLVQPVGSPLSLECTVEGTSNPNLYWYRQAAGRGLQLLFYSVGIGQISSEVPQNLSASRPQDRQFILSSKKLLLSDSGFYLCAWTRGTNEKLFFGSGTQLSVL.

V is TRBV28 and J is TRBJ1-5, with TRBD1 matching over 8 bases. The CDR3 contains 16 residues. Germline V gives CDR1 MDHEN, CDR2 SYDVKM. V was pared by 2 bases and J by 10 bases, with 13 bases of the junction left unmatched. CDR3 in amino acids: CASSLTQGARFQPQHF. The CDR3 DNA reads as TGTGCCAGCAGTTTAACGCAGGGGGCGCGATTCCAACCCCAGCATTTT.

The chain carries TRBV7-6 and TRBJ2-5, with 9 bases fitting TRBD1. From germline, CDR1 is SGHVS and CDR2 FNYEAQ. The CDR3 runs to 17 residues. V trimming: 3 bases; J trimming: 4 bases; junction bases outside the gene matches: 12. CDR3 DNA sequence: TGTGCCAGCAGCTTGGCGGGGGCGGGACAGGGAGGAGAGACCCAGTACTTC. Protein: CASSLAGAGQGGETQYF.

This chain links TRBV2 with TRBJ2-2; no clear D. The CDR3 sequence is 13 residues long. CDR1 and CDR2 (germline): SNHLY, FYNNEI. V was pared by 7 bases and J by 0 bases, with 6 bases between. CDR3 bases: TGTGCCAGCAAGGATTCGAACACCGGGGAGCTGTTTTTT. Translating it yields CASKDSNTGELFF.

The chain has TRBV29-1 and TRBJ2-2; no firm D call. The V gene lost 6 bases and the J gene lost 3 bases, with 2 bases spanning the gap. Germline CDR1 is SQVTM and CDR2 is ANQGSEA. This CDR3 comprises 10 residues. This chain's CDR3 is CSVYTGELFF. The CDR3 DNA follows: TGCAGCGTGTACACCGGGGAGCTGTTTTTT.

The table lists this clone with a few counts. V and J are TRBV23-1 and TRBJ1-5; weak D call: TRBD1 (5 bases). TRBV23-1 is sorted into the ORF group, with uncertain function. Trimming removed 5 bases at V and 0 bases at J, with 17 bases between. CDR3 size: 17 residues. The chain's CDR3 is CASSAALGVYSNQPQHF. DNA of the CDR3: TGCGCCAGCAGTGCGGCCCTGGGGGTTTATAGCAATCAGCCCCAGCATTTT.

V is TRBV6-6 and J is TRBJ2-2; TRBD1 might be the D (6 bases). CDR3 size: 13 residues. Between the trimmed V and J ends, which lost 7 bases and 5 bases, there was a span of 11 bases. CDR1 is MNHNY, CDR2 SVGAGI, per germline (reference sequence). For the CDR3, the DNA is TGTGCCAGCACCTACAGGGTTACCGGGGAGCTGTTTTTT. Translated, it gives CASTYRVTGELFF.

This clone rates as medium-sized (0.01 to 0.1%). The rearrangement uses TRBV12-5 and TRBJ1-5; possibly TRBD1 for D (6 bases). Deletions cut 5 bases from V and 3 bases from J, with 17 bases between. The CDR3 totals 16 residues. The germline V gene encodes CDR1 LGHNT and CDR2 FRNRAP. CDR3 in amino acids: CASGLTRGRDNQPQHF. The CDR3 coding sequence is TGTGCTAGTGGTCTCACGAGGGGGAGGGACAATCAGCCCCAGCATTTT.